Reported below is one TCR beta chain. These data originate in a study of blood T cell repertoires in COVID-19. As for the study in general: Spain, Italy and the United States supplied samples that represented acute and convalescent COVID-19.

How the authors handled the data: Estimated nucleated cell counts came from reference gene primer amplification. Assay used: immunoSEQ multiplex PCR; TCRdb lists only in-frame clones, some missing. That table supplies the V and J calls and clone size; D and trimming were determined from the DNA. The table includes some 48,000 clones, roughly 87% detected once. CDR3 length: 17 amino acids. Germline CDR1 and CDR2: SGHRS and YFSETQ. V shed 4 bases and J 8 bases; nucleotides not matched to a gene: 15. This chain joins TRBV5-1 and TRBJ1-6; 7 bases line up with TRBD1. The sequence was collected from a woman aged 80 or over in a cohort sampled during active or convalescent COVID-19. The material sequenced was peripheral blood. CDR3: CASSERLTWQGDSPLHF. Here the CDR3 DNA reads TGCGCCAGCAGCGAAAGACTCACGTGGCAGGGGGATTCACCCCTCCACTTT.